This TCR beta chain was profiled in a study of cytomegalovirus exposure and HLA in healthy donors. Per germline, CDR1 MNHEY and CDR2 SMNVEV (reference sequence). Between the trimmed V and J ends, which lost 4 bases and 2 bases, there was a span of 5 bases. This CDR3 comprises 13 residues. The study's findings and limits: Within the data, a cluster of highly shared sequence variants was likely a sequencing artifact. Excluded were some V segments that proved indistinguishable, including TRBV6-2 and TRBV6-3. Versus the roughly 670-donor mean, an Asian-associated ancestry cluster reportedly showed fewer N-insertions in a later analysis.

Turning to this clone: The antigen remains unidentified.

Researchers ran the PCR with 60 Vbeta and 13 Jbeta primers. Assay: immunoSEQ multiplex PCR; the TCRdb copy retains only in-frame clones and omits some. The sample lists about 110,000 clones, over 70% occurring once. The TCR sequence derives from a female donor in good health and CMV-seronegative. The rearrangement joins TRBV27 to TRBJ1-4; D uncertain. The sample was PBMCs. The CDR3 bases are TGTGCCAGCAGTTCCAGGACTAATGAAAAACTGTTTTTT. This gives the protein CASSSRTNEKLFF.